These 30 T cell receptor beta chains originate from one sample sequenced in a study of CD8 T cells in Susac syndrome. An input of 0.5 to 1 ug of RNA was subjected to reverse transcription using random hexamers. From the immunoSEQ multiplex PCR reads, TCRdb called clonotypes with MiXCR, one entry per CDR3 protein. The data show about 76,000 distinct CDR3 sequences, around 90% seen once. Input material: CD8+ T cells from PBMCs. All receptors derive from a human donor with multiple sclerosis.

The rearrangement uses TRBV7-3 and TRBJ2-1, with a weak D call TRBD1 (6 bases). Germline lookup yields CDR1 SGHTA and CDR2 FQGTGA. Deletions cut 5 bases from V and 9 bases from J, with 11 bases between. This CDR3 has 12 amino acids. This CDR3 reads CASSPIGGEQFF. CDR3 sequence (DNA): TGTGCCAGCAGCCCTATAGGGGGTGAGCAGTTCTTC.

The chain uses TRBV12-3 or TRBV12-4 and TRBJ1-4, with TRBD1 matching 7 bases. The ends lost 2 bases at V and 8 bases at J; junction bases unmatched: 14. This CDR3 spans 17 amino acids. CDR3 protein: CASSLLQGGVSGEKLFF. CDR3 bases: TGTGCCAGCAGTTTACTTCAGGGGGGGGTGTCAGGCGAAAAACTGTTTTTT.

The rearrangement uses TRBV7-8 and TRBJ1-1; no firm D call. CDR1 is SGHVS and CDR2 is FQNEAQ in the germline V gene. V lost 5 bases, J lost 0 bases, and 10 bases lay in between. The CDR3 length is 14 residues. The CDR3 here is CASSPTAMNTEAFF. The CDR3 DNA reads TGTGCCAGCAGCCCCACGGCTATGAACACTGAAGCTTTCTTT. The full variable domain, rest sourced from reference TRBV7-8 and TRBJ1-1, is GAGVSQSPRYKVAKRGQDVALRCDPISGHVSLFWYQQALGQGPEFLTYFQNEAQLDKSGLPSDRFFAERPEGSVSTLKIQRTQQEDSAVYLCASSPTAMNTEAFFGQGTRLTVV.

The chain employs TRBV6-2 or TRBV6-3 and TRBJ2-1; 10 bases are shared with TRBD2. The length of the CDR3 is 16 residues. The V segment lost 4 bases and the J segment 6 bases; nucleotides outside the gene matches: 9. The germline V gene encodes CDR1 MNHEY and CDR2 SVGEGT. The CDR3 region is CASSSLGVAGGNEQFF. The CDR3 nucleotides read TGTGCCAGCAGTTCTCTCGGGGTAGCGGGAGGCAATGAGCAGTTCTTC.

The chain links TRBV30 to TRBJ2-1; weak D call: TRBD2 (6 bases). Looked up from germline, CDR1 is GTSNPN and CDR2 is SVGIG (reference sequence). V lost 3 bases, J lost 0 bases, and 9 bases lay in between. CDR3 length: 14 residues. As DNA, the CDR3 is TGTGCCTGGAGCCTAGCGAGCTCCTACAATGAGCAGTTCTTC. Its protein product is CAWSLASSYNEQFF. Full variable domain (outside the CDR3, taken from reference TRBV30 and TRBJ2-1): SQTIHQWPATLVQPVGSPLSLECTVEGTSNPNLYWYRQAAGRGLQLLFYSVGIGQISSEVPQNLSASRPQDRQFILSSKKLLLSDSGFYLCAWSLASSYNEQFFGPGTRLTVL.

The chain uses TRBV6-5 and TRBJ1-6, with a weak D call TRBD1 (6 bases). Germline CDR1 MNHEY, CDR2 SVGAGI. The CDR3 runs 15 residues. Trimming pared 5 bases from V and 7 bases from J, leaving 15 bases between. The CDR3 loop is CASSIPRGPNSPLHF. The DNA of the CDR3 is TGTGCCAGCAGTATTCCCCGGGGGCCGAATTCACCCCTCCACTTT.

The chain has TRBV9 and TRBJ2-3, with 12 bases fitting TRBD2. Trimming at V came to 3 bases and at J to 2 bases, leaving 4 bases not matched to a gene. Germline values: CDR1 SGDLS, CDR2 YYNGEE. CDR3 length: 16 amino acids. CDR3 protein: CASSASGGEDTDTQYF. The DNA of the CDR3 is TGTGCCAGCAGCGCTAGCGGGGGGGAAGACACAGATACGCAGTATTTT.

The chain carries TRBV20-1 and TRBJ1-5, with D uncertain. The CDR3 runs 16 residues. V was cut by 0 bases and J by 0 bases, with 12 bases left in between. Germline V gene sequence: CDR1 DFQATT, CDR2 SNEGSKA (reference sequence). CDR3: CSARDRGKYSNQPQHF. DNA for the CDR3: TGCAGTGCTAGAGATCGAGGGAAATATAGCAATCAGCCCCAGCATTTT.

The J gene is TRBJ2-7, the V gene TRBV19, with D possibly being TRBD1 or TRBD2 (5 bases each). Germline V gene lookup returns CDR1 LNHDA and CDR2 SQIVND (reference sequence). V was clipped by 3 bases and J by 5 bases, with 11 bases between them. CDR3 size: 13 residues. The CDR3 coding sequence is TGTGCCAGTAGTATCTGGGACGGCAACGAGCAGTACTTC. Protein sequence: CASSIWDGNEQYF. The complete variable domain, with remaining parts taken from reference TRBV19 and TRBJ2-7, reads DGGITQSPKYLFRKEGQNVTLSCEQNLNHDAMYWYRQDPGQGLRLIYYSQIVNDFQKGDIAEGYSVSREKKESFPLTVTSAQKNPTAFYLCASSIWDGNEQYFGPGTRLTVT.

The chain links TRBV20-1 to TRBJ2-1; no definite D call. The CDR3 sequence is 15 residues long. CDR1 DFQATT and CDR2 SNEGSKA come from the germline V gene (reference sequence). V lost 0 bases and J lost 2, with 11 bases in between. The DNA of the CDR3 is TGCAGTGCTAGAGAACCCGGAGAACCCTACAATGAGCAGTTCTTC. Its protein product is CSAREPGEPYNEQFF.

The rearrangement joins TRBV28 to TRBJ1-5; D is uncertain. There are 14 residues in the CDR3. V gave up 2 bases and J gave up 7 bases, with 12 bases separating them. Germline V gene data show CDR1 as MDHEN and CDR2 as SYDVKM. The CDR3 DNA reads as TGTGCCAGCAGTTTAAGGGTGCAAGGGCAGCCCCAGCATTTT. Amino acid sequence: CASSLRVQGQPQHF.

The rearrangement uses TRBV5-4 and TRBJ1-4; D gene uncertain. The CDR3 extends over 13 amino acids. V was cut by 9 bases and J by 4 bases, with 13 bases left in between. In germline, CDR1 is SGHNT, CDR2 YYREEE (reference sequence). The CDR3 DNA follows: TGTGCCACACGGGGAGGGATTAATGAAAAACTGTTTTTT. Its translation: CATRGGINEKLFF.

The CDR3, as DNA: TGTGCCAGCAGGGCCGGGCAGATCTACGAGCAGTACTTC. This translates into CASRAGQIYEQYF. V gene TRBV2 combines with J gene TRBJ2-7; the D is unclear. In germline, CDR1 is SNHLY, CDR2 FYNNEI. CDR3 size: 13 residues. V was pared by 6 bases and J by 3 bases, with 12 bases between.

This chain links TRBV2 with TRBJ2-7; possibly TRBD1 for D (5 bases). CDR1 and CDR2 from the germline V gene are SNHLY and FYNNEI. The V end was cut by 10 bases, the J end by 6 bases, with 16 bases between. There are 12 residues in the CDR3. CDR3 bases: TGTGCCACCATAGTCCAGGGTAGCGAGCAGTACTTC. Protein product: CATIVQGSEQYF.

The gene calls are TRBV20-1 and TRBJ2-5; D not certain. CDR1 is DFQATT, CDR2 SNEGSKA, per germline (reference sequence). Trimming stripped 3 bases from V and 4 bases from J, with 12 bases between. The CDR3 loop spans 13 amino acids. CDR3 in DNA: TGCAGTGCTAGGGAACCAGCAGGAGAGACCCAGTACTTC. It specifies CSAREPAGETQYF.

The gene calls are TRBV11-2 and TRBJ2-6; D may be TRBD1 or TRBD2 (5 bases each). This CDR3 has 21 residues. Between the trimmed V and J ends, which lost 2 bases and 2 bases, there was a span of 25 bases. Germline lookup yields CDR1 SGHAT and CDR2 FQNNGV. The chain's CDR3 is CASSLLSWQGKGVTGANVLTF. The CDR3 nucleotides read TGTGCCAGCAGCTTACTCTCGTGGCAGGGAAAGGGAGTCACTGGGGCCAACGTCCTGACTTTC. Filled out from reference TRBV11-2 and TRBJ2-6, the complete variable domain reads EAGVAQSPRYKIIEKRQSVAFWCNPISGHATLYWYQQILGQGPKLLIQFQNNGVVDDSQLPKDRFSAERLKGVDSTLKIQPAKLEDSAVYLCASSLLSWQGKGVTGANVLTFGAGSRLTVL.

The chain carries TRBV12-3 or TRBV12-4 and TRBJ1-2, with D unclear. Trimming removed 3 bases from V and 10 bases from J, with 12 bases in between. The CDR3 has 12 amino acids. CDR3 bases: TGTGCCAGCAGTTTTTTGACTGGGGACTACACCTTC. Translation: CASSFLTGDYTF.

The CDR3 sequence is CASSPGWGQLSSALHF. CDR3 sequence (DNA): TGCGCCAGCAGTCCGGGATGGGGACAGTTATCTTCGGCCCTCCACTTT. The chain links TRBV5-1 to TRBJ1-6; 7 positions match TRBD1. With 5 bases clipped from V and 14 bases from J, the junction kept 19 bases outside the gene matches. CDR1 is SGHRS and CDR2 is YFSETQ in the germline V gene. The CDR3 consists of 16 residues.

V and J are TRBV28 and TRBJ2-2, with D possibly being TRBD1 or TRBD2 (5 bases each). CDR3 length: 15 residues. The V end was cut by 7 bases, the J end by 4 bases, with 16 bases between. Germline V gives CDR1 MDHEN, CDR2 SYDVKM. CDR3 nucleotides: TGTGCCAGCACCTTGGGTCGGGGCGGCACCGGGGAGCTGTTTTTT. Encoded protein: CASTLGRGGTGELFF.

J is TRBJ1-4 and V is TRBV4-3, with D possibly being TRBD1 (6 bases). The CDR3 extends over 19 amino acids. From germline, CDR1 is LGHNA and CDR2 YSLEER. V was clipped by 0 bases and J by 0 bases, with 17 bases between them. CDR3 loop: CASSQEAIPGGATNEKLFF. CDR3 coding DNA: TGCGCCAGCAGCCAAGAGGCTATTCCGGGGGGCGCAACTAATGAAAAACTGTTTTTT.

The chain employs TRBV7-7 and TRBJ2-1, with TRBD2 matching 12 bases. The CDR3 extends over 13 amino acids. Per germline, CDR1 SSHAT and CDR2 FNYEAQ (reference sequence). Germline trimming cut 5 bases from V and 9 bases from J; bases unmatched to any gene: 2. The CDR3 region is CASSTTSGSEQFF. As DNA, the CDR3 is TGTGCCAGCAGCACGACTAGCGGGAGTGAGCAGTTCTTC.

V is TRBV28 and J is TRBJ2-5; 7 bases align to TRBD1. After removal of 11 bases from V and 1 base from J, the junction contained 10 bases not matched to a gene. The CDR3 consists of 14 residues. Germline lookup yields CDR1 MDHEN and CDR2 SYDVKM. This chain's CDR3 is CASSEGQLQETQYF. DNA of the CDR3: TGTGCCTCCTCCGAGGGACAGCTCCAAGAGACCCAGTACTTC.

V and J are TRBV24-1 and TRBJ2-3; no clear D gene. From germline, CDR1 is KGHDR and CDR2 SFDVKD. There are 14 residues in the CDR3. Trimming left V 1 base short and J 2 bases short, with 6 bases between. The CDR3 nucleotides read TGTGCCACCAGTGATTTCCCCCACACAGATACGCAGTATTTT. Protein product: CATSDFPHTDTQYF.

The chain recombines TRBV12-3 or TRBV12-4 with TRBJ1-6; D gene unclear. The CDR3 loop spans 12 amino acids. Trimming took off 1 base at V and 9 bases at J, with 4 bases between the two ends. CDR3 sequence reads: CASSLGSSPLHF. Here the CDR3 DNA reads TGTGCCAGCAGTTTAGGAAGTTCACCCCTCCACTTT.

The count of this clonotype is one. The rearrangement joins TRBV5-8 to TRBJ1-1; TRBD1 agrees at 9 bases. CDR3 length: 16 amino acids. With V trimmed by 4 bases and J by 1 base, 8 bases remained unmatched. CDR1 and CDR2 (germline): SGHTS, YDEGEE. The DNA for the CDR3 is TGTGCCAGCAGCCCTCCGGACAGGGGATGGAACACTGAAGCTTTCTTT. Translation gives CASSPPDRGWNTEAFF.

The gene calls are TRBV13 and TRBJ2-7, with D possibly matching TRBD2 (5 bases). Germline-derived CDR1 and CDR2 are PRHDT and FYEKMQ (reference sequence). There are 14 residues in the CDR3. Trimming stripped 0 bases from V and 3 bases from J, with 9 bases between. The CDR3 loop reads CASSLGDSLYEQYF. The CDR3 DNA is TGTGCCAGCAGCTTAGGGGACTCACTCTACGAGCAGTACTTC. Complete variable domain (other parts from reference TRBV13 and TRBJ2-7): AAGVIQSPRHLIKEKRETATLKCYPIPRHDTVYWYQQGPGQDPQFLISFYEKMQSDKGSIPDRFSAQQFSDYHSELNMSSLELGDSALYFCASSLGDSLYEQYFGPGTRLTVT.

The chain carries TRBV27 and TRBJ2-7; a possible D gene is TRBD1 (6 bases). V lost 3 bases and J 4 bases, leaving 13 bases between the germline ends. The CDR3 totals 14 residues. Germline CDR1 reads MNHEY; CDR2 reads SMNVEV (reference sequence). CDR3 protein: CASSFAGDGYEQYF. CDR3 nucleotides: TGTGCCAGCAGTTTTGCAGGGGACGGATACGAGCAGTACTTC.

The V gene is TRBV4-3, the J gene TRBJ1-1, with a weak D call TRBD1 (5 bases). The CDR3 contains 15 residues. From germline, CDR1 is LGHNA and CDR2 YSLEER. The germline V and J ends were trimmed by 0 bases and 5 bases, with 13 bases remaining between them. The CDR3 region is CASSQDFTGPTEAFF. The CDR3 coding sequence is TGCGCCAGCAGCCAAGATTTTACAGGACCTACTGAAGCTTTCTTT.

J is TRBJ2-7 and V is TRBV27; no firm D call. The ends were cut back, 6 bases at V and 2 bases at J, with 8 bases in the middle. Germline V gives CDR1 MNHEY, CDR2 SMNVEV (reference sequence). This CDR3 region has 12 residues. The CDR3 region has the DNA TGTGCCAGCAGAGGGCAGGCCTACGAGCAGTACTTC. Its protein is CASRGQAYEQYF.

V and J are TRBV4-3 and TRBJ2-7; D is ambiguous. This CDR3 region has 11 residues. CDR1 LGHNA and CDR2 YSLEER come from the germline V gene. Trimming shortened V by 8 bases and J by 5 bases, and 10 bases separated the two germline ends. The CDR3 bases are TGCGCCAGCGGCCTTAGGGACGAGCAGTACTTC. It encodes CASGLRDEQYF.